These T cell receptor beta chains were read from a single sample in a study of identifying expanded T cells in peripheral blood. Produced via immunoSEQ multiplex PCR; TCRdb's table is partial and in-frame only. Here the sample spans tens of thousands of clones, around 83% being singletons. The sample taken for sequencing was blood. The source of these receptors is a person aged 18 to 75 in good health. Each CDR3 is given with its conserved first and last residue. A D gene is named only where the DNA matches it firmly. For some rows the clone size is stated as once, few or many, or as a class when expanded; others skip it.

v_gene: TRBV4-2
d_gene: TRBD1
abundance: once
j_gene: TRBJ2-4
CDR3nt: TGTGCCAGCAGCTCCGGGACAGGGGACATTCAGTACTTC
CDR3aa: CASSSGTGDIQYF

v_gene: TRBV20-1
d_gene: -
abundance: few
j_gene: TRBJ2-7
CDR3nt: TGCAGTGCTAGAGAAGTGTACGAGCAGTACTTC
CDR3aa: CSAREVYEQYF

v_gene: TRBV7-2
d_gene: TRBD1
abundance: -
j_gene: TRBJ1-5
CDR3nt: TGTGCCAGCAGCTTTGACAGGGAGGGACAGCCCCAGCATTTT
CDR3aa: CASSFDREGQPQHF

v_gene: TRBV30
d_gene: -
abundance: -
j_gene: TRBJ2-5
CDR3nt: TGTGCCTGGAGTGTACGAGTTGTCCTACAGGGGGGGAGACAAGAGACCCAGTACTTC
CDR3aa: CAWSVRVVLQGGRQETQYF

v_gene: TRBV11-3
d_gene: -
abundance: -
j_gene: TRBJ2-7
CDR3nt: TGTGCCAGCAGCTCAAATCTTGCTGTACCTGACGAGCAGTACTTC
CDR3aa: CASSSNLAVPDEQYF

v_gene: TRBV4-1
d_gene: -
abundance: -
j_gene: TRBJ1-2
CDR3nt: TGCGCCAGCAGCCAAGTAGGGGGGGGCGTCGGTGGCTACACCTTC
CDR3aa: CASSQVGGGVGGYTF

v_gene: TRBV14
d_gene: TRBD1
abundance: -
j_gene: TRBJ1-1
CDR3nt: TGTGCCAGCAGCCTACTCGAGGGACAGGGGAACACTGAAGCTTTCTTT
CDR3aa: CASSLLEGQGNTEAFF

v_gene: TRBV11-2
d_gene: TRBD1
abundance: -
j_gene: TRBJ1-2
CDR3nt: TGTGCCAGCAGCTTCGGGACAGGGTACTATGGCTACACCTTC
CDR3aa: CASSFGTGYYGYTF

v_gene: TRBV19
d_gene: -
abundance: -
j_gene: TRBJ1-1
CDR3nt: TGTGCCAGTGGCAAGAACACTGAAGCTTTCTTT
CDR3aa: CASGKNTEAFF

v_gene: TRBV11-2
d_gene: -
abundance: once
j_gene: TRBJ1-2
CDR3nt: TGTGCCAGCAGCTTAGTGGGGGCGCCTAGCTATGGCTACACCTTC
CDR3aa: CASSLVGAPSYGYTF

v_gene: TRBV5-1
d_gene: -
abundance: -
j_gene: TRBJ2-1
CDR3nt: TGCGCCAGCAGCCTATATAGGTCGATCGGCAATGAGCAGTTCTTC
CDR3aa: CASSLYRSIGNEQFF

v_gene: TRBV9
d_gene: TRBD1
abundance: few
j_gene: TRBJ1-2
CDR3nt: TGTGCCAGCAGCGTAGAGACAGGGAGGGATGGCTACACCTTC
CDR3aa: CASSVETGRDGYTF

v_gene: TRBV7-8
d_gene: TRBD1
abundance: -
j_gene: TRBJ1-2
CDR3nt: TGTGCCAGCAGCTCGGACAGGCCCTATGGCTACACCTTC
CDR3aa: CASSSDRPYGYTF

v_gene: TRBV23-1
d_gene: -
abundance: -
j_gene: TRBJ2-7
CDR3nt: TGCGCCAGCAGTCAATCTAGTACGTACGAGCAGTACTTC
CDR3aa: CASSQSSTYEQYF

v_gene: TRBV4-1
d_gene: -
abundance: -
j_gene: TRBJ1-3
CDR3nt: TGCGCCAGCAGCCAAGGTCCGTTCAGCGTGGGCTCTGGAAACACCATATATTTT
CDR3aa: CASSQGPFSVGSGNTIYF

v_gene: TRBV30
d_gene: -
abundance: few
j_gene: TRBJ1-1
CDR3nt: TGTGCCTGGAAACCAAAGGGGCTCACTGAAGCTTTCTTT
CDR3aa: CAWKPKGLTEAFF

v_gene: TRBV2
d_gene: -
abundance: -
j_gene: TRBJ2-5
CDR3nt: TGTGCCAGCCTGGCGGGGTTGCCAGAGACCCAGTACTTC
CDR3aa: CASLAGLPETQYF

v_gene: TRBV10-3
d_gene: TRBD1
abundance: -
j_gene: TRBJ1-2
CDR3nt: TGTGCCATCAGGCAGGGGGACTATGGCTACACCTTC
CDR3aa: CAIRQGDYGYTF

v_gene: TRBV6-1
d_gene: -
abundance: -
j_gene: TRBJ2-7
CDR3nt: TGTGCCAGCGGGGGCAGTGTCTACGAGCAGTACTTC
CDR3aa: CASGGSVYEQYF

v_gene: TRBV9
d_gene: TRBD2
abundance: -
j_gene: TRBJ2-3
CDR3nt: TGTGCCAGCAGCGTAGATGGTAGCGGGGTCACAGATACGCAGTATTTT
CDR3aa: CASSVDGSGVTDTQYF